The 8 T cell receptor beta chains below all came from one sample that was sequenced in a study of memory CD4+ T cells and cytomegalovirus serostatus. The sort gate was single viable CD3+CD4+CD8-CD45RO+ cells for memory CD4+ T cells. Repertoires were generated with immunoSEQ multiplex PCR, while TCRdb's copy carries only in-frame clones and drops some. The table includes 50,000 or so clones, 82% detected once. The source material was memory CD4+ T cells from blood. The receptors were sampled from an adult in good health and CMV-seronegative.

J is TRBJ1-4 and V is TRBV30; 8 nucleotides line up with TRBD1. This CDR3 spans 16 amino acids. The germline V gene encodes CDR1 GTSNPN and CDR2 SVGIG (reference sequence). V lost 0 bases and J lost 0; bases outside the gene matches: 3. The CDR3, as DNA: TGTGCCTGGAGTGTACAGGGGGGGTCAACTAATGAAAAACTGTTTTTT. Amino acid sequence: CAWSVQGGSTNEKLFF.

This chain uses TRBV11-3 with TRBJ1-3; tentatively, D is TRBD1 (6 bases). This CDR3 spans 15 amino acids. Germline lookup yields CDR1 SGHNT and CDR2 YENEEA. With 3 bases removed from V and 0 bases from J, the gap between germline ends came to 9 bases. The CDR3 here is CASSLGASSGNTIYF. CDR3 in DNA: TGTGCCAGCAGCTTGGGGGCTAGCTCTGGAAACACCATATATTTT.

The rearrangement links TRBV19 to TRBJ1-5, with D uncertain. From germline, CDR1 is LNHDA and CDR2 SQIVND (reference sequence). The CDR3 consists of 15 residues. Trimming took 8 bases from V and 0 from J, leaving 14 bases between them. DNA of the CDR3: TGTGCCAGTTCGTACAGCGGCAATAGCAATCAGCCCCAGCATTTT. Protein product: CASSYSGNSNQPQHF.

V usage is TRBV19 and J usage is TRBJ2-7; D is possibly TRBD1 (6 bases). Germline CDR1 and CDR2: LNHDA and SQIVND (reference sequence). Trimming removed 4 bases from V and 3 bases from J, with 16 bases in between. The CDR3 is made up of 15 amino acids. This chain's CDR3 is CASSRTPGDVYEQYF. CDR3 nucleotides: TGTGCCAGTAGTAGAACCCCAGGGGATGTCTACGAGCAGTACTTC.

This clone was detected a few times. This rearrangement joins TRBV27 to TRBJ2-7; D may be TRBD1 or TRBD2 (5 bases each). The CDR3 covers 16 residues. Germline V gene lookup returns CDR1 MNHEY and CDR2 SMNVEV (reference sequence). The V end was cut by 5 bases, the J end by 2 bases, with 19 bases between. The CDR3 sequence is CASSRTPGPTPYEQYF. CDR3 DNA: TGTGCCAGCAGTAGAACCCCGGGGCCAACCCCCTACGAGCAGTACTTC.

For the CDR3, the DNA is TGCGCCAGCAGCCATGGGAGCTCCTATAATTCACCCCTCCACTTT. Its translation is CASSHGSSYNSPLHF. This sequence joins TRBV4-1 and TRBJ1-6; D not resolved. Germline V gene data show CDR1 as MGHRA and CDR2 as YSYEKL. There are 15 residues in the CDR3. Trimming removed 3 bases from V and 0 bases from J, with 6 bases in between.

The chain couples TRBV28 to TRBJ1-2; 7 positions match TRBD1. V was pared by 5 bases and J by 2 bases, with 8 bases of the junction left unmatched. CDR1 MDHEN and CDR2 SYDVKM come from the germline V gene. This CDR3 spans 15 amino acids. The CDR3 sequence is CASSVGWDSNYGYTF. The CDR3 DNA reads TGTGCCAGCAGTGTGGGGTGGGACAGCAACTATGGCTACACCTTC.

J is TRBJ2-5 and V is TRBV7-6; 7 nucleotides align to TRBD2. CDR3 length: 13 residues. Per germline, CDR1 SGHVS and CDR2 FNYEAQ. After removal of 1 base from V and 4 bases from J, the junction contained 0 bases not matched to a gene. CDR3 nucleotide sequence: TGTGCCAGCAGCTTAGGGGGGGGAGAGACCCAGTACTTC. Residues: CASSLGGGETQYF.